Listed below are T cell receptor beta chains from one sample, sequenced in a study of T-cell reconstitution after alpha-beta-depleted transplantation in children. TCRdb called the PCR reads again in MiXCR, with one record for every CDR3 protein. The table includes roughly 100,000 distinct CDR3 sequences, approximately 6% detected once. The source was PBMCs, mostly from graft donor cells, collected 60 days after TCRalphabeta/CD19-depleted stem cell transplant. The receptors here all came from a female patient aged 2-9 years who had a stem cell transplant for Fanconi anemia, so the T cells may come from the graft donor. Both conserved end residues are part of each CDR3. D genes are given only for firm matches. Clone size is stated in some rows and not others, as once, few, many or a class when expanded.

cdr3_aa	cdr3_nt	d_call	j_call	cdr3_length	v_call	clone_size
CSVAPHSYEQYF	TGCAGCGTTGCTCCCCACTCCTACGAGCAGTACTTC	.	TRBJ2-7	12	TRBV29-1	many
CASSEGLAGAETQYF	TGTGCCAGCAGTGAAGGCCTAGCGGGGGCCGAGACGCAGTATTTT	TRBD2	TRBJ2-3	15	TRBV2	many
CASSFEGNTGELFF	TGCGCCAGCAGCTTCGAGGGAAACACCGGGGAGCTGTTTTTT	.	TRBJ2-2	14	TRBV5-1	many
CATSRDSGSQETQYF	TGTGCCACCAGCAGAGATTCAGGGAGCCAAGAGACCCAGTACTTC	.	TRBJ2-5	15	TRBV15	many
CASQIDRGLPGQFF	TGTGCCAGCCAGATAGACAGGGGGCTACCCGGTCAGTTCTTC	TRBD1	TRBJ2-1	14	TRBV18	many
CASSISGGGLDTQYF	TGTGCCAGCAGCATCAGCGGGGGGGGACTGGATACGCAGTATTTT	TRBD2	TRBJ2-3	15	TRBV7-3	many
CSARFAGTYEQYF	TGCAGTGCTAGGTTCGCGGGCACATACGAGCAGTACTTC	.	TRBJ2-7	13	TRBV20-1	many
CATRDFGTGGNTGELFF	TGTGCCACGCGTGATTTCGGGACAGGGGGTAACACCGGGGAGCTGTTTTTT	TRBD1	TRBJ2-2	17	TRBV6-1	many
CASSFPSSYEQYF	TGTGCCAGCAGTTTTCCCTCCTCCTACGAGCAGTACTTC	.	TRBJ2-7	13	TRBV28	many
CASSPWTGSNTGELFF	TGTGCCAGCTCACCTTGGACAGGGTCGAACACCGGGGAGCTGTTTTTT	TRBD1	TRBJ2-2	16	TRBV18	many
CSARGGTDPYEQYF	TGCAGTGCTAGGGGGGGGACAGATCCCTACGAGCAGTACTTC	.	TRBJ2-7	14	TRBV20-1	few
CASSLAGGPNEQFF	TGTGCCAGCAGCTTAGCGGGGGGGCCCAATGAGCAGTTCTTC	TRBD2	TRBJ2-1	14	TRBV11-2	large
CASIKGGRFF	TGTGCCAGTATCAAGGGAGGCCGGTTCTTC	.	TRBJ2-1	10	TRBV21-1	many
CASSLNGPDTQYF	TGTGCCAGCAGCTTAAATGGTCCAGATACGCAGTATTTT	.	TRBJ2-3	13	TRBV7-3	many
CASSLGGLAGGSTDTQYF	TGCGCCAGCAGCTTGGGCGGACTAGCGGGGGGCAGCACAGATACGCAGTATTTT	TRBD2	TRBJ2-3	18	TRBV5-1	many
CASSPTSGRDEQFF	TGTGCCAGCAGCCCGACTAGCGGGAGGGATGAGCAGTTCTTC	TRBD2	TRBJ2-1	14	TRBV12-3/TRBV12-4	many
CSATNPTGELFF	TGCAGTGCTACTAACCCCACCGGGGAGCTGTTTTTT	.	TRBJ2-2	12	TRBV20-1	.
CSARDSRLYEQYF	TGCAGTGCTAGAGATTCTAGACTTTACGAGCAGTACTTC	.	TRBJ2-7	13	TRBV20-1	few
CASREPGTSISEQYF	TGCGCCAGCAGAGAACCCGGGACTAGTATTTCCGAGCAGTACTTC	TRBD2	TRBJ2-7	15	TRBV5-1	few
CSATHPLNYNEQFF	TGCAGTGCTACCCACCCCCTTAATTACAATGAGCAGTTCTTC	.	TRBJ2-1	14	TRBV20-1	few
CATSDSRAVLTDEQYF	TGTGCCACCAGTGATTCGCGGGCCGTCCTCACCGACGAGCAGTACTTC	.	TRBJ2-7	16	TRBV24-1	once
CASSLTTGVEQYF	TGTGCCAGCAGCTTAACAACAGGGGTCGAGCAGTACTTC	TRBD1	TRBJ2-7	13	TRBV7-9	few
CASSLTGSYNEQFF	TGTGCCAGCAGTTTGACAGGTTCCTACAATGAGCAGTTCTTC	.	TRBJ2-1	14	TRBV27	many
CASSESVGALADTQYF	TGTGCCAGCAGTGAATCGGTGGGGGCGCTTGCAGATACGCAGTATTTT	.	TRBJ2-3	16	TRBV25-1	few
CASSQGLAGAQETQYF	TGTGCCAGCAGTCAGGGACTAGCGGGAGCCCAAGAGACCCAGTACTTC	TRBD2	TRBJ2-5	16	TRBV2	few
CASSPAEPLAGGLETQYF	TGTGCCAGCAGCCCCGCGGAACCCCTAGCGGGGGGGCTTGAGACCCAGTACTTC	TRBD2	TRBJ2-5	18	TRBV9	.
CSLGWGAEQFF	TGCAGTCTAGGGTGGGGGGCAGAGCAGTTCTTC	.	TRBJ2-1	11	TRBV29-1	many
CASSQGSMGGEAQHF	TGCGCCAGCAGCCAAGGATCCATGGGGGGCGAGGCCCAGCATTTT	.	TRBJ1-5	15	TRBV4-1	few
CAIRGQDQETQYF	TGTGCCATCAGGGGACAGGACCAAGAGACCCAGTACTTC	TRBD1	TRBJ2-5	13	TRBV10-3	many
CASSLSSGTGRYEQYF	TGTGCCAGCAGCTTATCATCCGGGACAGGGCGGTACGAGCAGTACTTC	TRBD1	TRBJ2-7	16	TRBV11-2	many
CASSQSGGPAYNEQFF	TGCGCCAGCAGTCAATCGGGGGGGCCGGCCTACAATGAGCAGTTCTTC	.	TRBJ2-1	16	TRBV23-1	.
CATSDLSAGKETQYF	TGTGCCACCAGTGATTTGTCGGCAGGGAAAGAGACCCAGTACTTC	.	TRBJ2-5	15	TRBV24-1	many
CASTRSTSSGELFF	TGTGCCAGCACGCGGTCCACAAGCTCCGGGGAGCTGTTTTTT	.	TRBJ2-2	14	TRBV6-1	few
CASSPLWGDQETQYF	TGTGCCAGCAGTCCCCTTTGGGGGGACCAAGAGACCCAGTACTTC	.	TRBJ2-5	15	TRBV28	few
CASSFQPGTGTSYEQYF	TGCGCCAGCAGCTTTCAACCGGGGACAGGGACCTCCTACGAGCAGTACTTC	TRBD1	TRBJ2-7	17	TRBV5-1	many
CSVAANRDNEQYF	TGCAGCGTTGCCGCGAACAGGGACAACGAGCAGTACTTC	.	TRBJ2-7	13	TRBV29-1	many